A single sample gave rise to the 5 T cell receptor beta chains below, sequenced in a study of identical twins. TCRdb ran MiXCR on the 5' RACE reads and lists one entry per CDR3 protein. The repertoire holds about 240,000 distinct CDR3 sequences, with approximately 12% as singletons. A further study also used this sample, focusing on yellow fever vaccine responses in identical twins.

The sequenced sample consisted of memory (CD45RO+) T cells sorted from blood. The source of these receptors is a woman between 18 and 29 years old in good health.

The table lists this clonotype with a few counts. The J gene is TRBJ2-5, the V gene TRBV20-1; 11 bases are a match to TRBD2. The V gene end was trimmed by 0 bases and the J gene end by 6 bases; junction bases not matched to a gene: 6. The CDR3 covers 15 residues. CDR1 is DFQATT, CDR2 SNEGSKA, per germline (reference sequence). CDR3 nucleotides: TGCAGTGCTAGAGATCAAACTAGCGGGAGTAAGACCCAGTACTTC. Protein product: CSARDQTSGSKTQYF.

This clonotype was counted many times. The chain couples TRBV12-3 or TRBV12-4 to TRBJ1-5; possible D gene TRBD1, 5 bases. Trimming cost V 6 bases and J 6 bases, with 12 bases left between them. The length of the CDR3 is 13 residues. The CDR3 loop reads CASSVRESQPQHF. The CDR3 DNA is TGTGCCAGCAGCGTCAGGGAAAGTCAGCCCCAGCATTTT.

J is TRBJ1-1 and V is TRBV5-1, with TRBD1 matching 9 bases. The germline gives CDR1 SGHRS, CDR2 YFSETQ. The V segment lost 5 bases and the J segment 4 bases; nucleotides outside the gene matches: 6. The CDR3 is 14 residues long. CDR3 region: CASSRTGDFTEAFF. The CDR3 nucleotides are TGCGCCAGCAGTCGGACAGGGGATTTCACTGAAGCTTTCTTT.

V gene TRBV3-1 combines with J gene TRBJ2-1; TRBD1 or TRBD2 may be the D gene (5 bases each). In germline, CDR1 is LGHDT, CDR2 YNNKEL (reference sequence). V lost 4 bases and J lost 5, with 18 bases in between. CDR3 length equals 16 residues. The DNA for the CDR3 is TGTGCCAGCAGCCGGGGGACGGGACGACTTCACAATGAGCAGTTCTTC. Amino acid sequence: CASSRGTGRLHNEQFF.

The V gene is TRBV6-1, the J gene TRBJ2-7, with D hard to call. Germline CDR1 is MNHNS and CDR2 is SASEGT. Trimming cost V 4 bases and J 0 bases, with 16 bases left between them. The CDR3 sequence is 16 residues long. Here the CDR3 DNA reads TGTGCCAGCAGTGGCGTCTTCGACCTGCACTCCTACGAGCAGTACTTC. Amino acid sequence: CASSGVFDLHSYEQYF.